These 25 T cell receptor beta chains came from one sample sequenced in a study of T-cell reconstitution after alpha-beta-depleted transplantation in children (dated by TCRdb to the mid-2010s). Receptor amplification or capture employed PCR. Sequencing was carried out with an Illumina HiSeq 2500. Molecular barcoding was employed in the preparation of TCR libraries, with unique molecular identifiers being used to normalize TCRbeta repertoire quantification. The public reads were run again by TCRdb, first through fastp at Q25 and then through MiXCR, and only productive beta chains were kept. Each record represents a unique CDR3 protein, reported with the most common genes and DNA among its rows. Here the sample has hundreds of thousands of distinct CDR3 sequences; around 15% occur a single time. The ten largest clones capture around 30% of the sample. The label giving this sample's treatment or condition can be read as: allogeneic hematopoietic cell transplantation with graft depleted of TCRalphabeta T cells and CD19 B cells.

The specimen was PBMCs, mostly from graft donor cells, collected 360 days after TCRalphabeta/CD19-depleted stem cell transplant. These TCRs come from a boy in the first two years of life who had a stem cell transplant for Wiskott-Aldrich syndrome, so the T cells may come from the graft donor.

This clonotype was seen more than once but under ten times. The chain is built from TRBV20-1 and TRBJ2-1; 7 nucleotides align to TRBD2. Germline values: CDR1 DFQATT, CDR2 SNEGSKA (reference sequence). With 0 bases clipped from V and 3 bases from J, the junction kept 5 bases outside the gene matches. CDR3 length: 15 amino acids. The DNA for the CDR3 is TGCAGTGCTAGAGATAGGAGCGGGGTCTACAATGAGCAGTTCTTC. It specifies CSARDRSGVYNEQFF.

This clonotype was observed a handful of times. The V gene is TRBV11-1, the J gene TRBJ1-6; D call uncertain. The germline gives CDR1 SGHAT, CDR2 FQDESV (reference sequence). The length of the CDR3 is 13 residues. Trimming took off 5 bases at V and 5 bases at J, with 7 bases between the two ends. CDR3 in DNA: TGTGCCAGCAGCCCGATAGATAATTCACCCCTCCACTTT. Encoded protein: CASSPIDNSPLHF. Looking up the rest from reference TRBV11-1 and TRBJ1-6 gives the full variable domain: EAEVAQSPRYKITEKSQAVAFWCDPISGHATLYWYRQILGQGPELLVQFQDESVVDDSQLPKDRFSAERLKGVDSTLKIQPAELGDSAMYLCASSPIDNSPLHFGNGTRLTVT.

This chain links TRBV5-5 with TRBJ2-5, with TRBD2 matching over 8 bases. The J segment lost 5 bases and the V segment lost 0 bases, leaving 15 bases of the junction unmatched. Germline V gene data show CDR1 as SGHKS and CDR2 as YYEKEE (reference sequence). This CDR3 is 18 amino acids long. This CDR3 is CASSLGSGGLFWRETQYF. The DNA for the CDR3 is TGTGCCAGCAGCTTGGGGAGCGGGGGCCTTTTTTGGAGGGAGACCCAGTACTTC. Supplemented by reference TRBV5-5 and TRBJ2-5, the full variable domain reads DAGVTQSPTHLIKTRGQQVTLRCSPISGHKSVSWYQQVLGQGPQFIFQYYEKEERGRGNFPDRFSARQFPNYSSELNVNALLLGDSALYLCASSLGSGGLFWRETQYFGPGTRLLVL.

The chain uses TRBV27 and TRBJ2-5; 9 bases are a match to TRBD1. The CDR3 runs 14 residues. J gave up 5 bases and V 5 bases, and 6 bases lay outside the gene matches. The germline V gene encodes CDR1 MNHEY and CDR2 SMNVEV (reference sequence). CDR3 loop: CASSTGTGMETQYF. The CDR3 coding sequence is TGTGCCAGCAGTACCGGGACAGGGATGGAGACCCAGTACTTC.

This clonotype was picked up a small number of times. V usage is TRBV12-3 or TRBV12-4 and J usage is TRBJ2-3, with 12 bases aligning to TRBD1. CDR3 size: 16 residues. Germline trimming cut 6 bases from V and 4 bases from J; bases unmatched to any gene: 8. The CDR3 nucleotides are TGTGCCAGCAGGGGAGTGGGACAGGGGGCGGCAGATACGCAGTATTTT. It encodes CASRGVGQGAADTQYF.

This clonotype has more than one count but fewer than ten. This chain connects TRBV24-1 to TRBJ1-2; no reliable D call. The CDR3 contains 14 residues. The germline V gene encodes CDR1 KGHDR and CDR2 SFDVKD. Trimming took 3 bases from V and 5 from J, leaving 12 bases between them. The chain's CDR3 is CATSDGMGPYGYTF. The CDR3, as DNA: TGTGCCACCAGTGATGGAATGGGCCCTTATGGCTACACCTTC.

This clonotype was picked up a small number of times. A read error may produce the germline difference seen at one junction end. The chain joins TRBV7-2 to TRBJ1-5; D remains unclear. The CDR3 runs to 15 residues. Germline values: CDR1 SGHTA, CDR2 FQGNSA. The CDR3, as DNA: TGTGCCAGCAGCTTAATACGGGGTAGCAATCACCCCCAGCATTTT. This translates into CASSLIRGSNHPQHF. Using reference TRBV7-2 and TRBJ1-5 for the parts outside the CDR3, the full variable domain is GAGVSQSPSNKVTEKGKDVELRCDPISGHTALYWYRQSLGQGLEFLIYFQGNSAPDKSGLPSDRFSAERTGGSVSTLTIQRTQQEDSAVYLCASSLIRGSNHPQHFGDGTRLSIL.

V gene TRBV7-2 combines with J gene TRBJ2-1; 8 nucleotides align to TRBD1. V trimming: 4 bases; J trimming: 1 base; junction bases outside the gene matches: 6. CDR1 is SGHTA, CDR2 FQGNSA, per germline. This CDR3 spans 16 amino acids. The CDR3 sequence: CASSYQGAPSYNEQFF. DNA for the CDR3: TGTGCCAGCAGCTACCAGGGGGCGCCGTCCTACAATGAGCAGTTCTTC.

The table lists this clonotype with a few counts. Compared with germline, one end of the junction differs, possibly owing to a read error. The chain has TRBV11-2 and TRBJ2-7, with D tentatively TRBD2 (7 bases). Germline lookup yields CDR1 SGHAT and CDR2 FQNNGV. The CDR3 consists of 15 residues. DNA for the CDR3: TGTGCCACCAGCGGGGCGACAGGAACTTCCTACGAGCAGTACTTC. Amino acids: CATSGATGTSYEQYF.

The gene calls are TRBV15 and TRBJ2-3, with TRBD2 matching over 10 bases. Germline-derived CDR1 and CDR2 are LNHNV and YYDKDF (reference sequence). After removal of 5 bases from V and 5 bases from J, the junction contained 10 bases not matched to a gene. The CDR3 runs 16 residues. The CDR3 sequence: CATSWMLAGAGDTQYF. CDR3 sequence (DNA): TGTGCCACCAGCTGGATGCTAGCGGGGGCCGGAGATACGCAGTATTTT.

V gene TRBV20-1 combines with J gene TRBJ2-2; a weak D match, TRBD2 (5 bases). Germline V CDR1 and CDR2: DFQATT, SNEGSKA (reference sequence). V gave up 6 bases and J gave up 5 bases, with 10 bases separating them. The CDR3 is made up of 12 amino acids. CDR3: CSAISVTGELFF. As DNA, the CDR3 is TGCAGTGCAATTAGCGTGACCGGGGAGCTGTTTTTT.

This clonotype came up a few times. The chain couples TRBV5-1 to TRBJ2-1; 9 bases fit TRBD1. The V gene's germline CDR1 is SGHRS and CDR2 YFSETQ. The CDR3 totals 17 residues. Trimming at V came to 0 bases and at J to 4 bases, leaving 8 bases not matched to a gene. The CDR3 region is CASSLARGQGSYNEQFF. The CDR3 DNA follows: TGCGCCAGCAGCTTGGCCAGGGGACAGGGATCGTACAATGAGCAGTTCTTC.

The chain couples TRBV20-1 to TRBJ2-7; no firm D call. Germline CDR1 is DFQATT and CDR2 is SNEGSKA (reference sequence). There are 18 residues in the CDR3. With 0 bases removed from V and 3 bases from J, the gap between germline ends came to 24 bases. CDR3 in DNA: TGCAGTGCTAGAGATCAACCCTTGGGCCGACCCACTATCTACGAGCAGTACTTC. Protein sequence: CSARDQPLGRPTIYEQYF.

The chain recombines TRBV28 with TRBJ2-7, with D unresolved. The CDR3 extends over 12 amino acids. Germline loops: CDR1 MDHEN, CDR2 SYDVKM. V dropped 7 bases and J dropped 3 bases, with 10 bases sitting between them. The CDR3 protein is CASTSDFYEQYF. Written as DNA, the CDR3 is TGTGCCAGCACCAGCGATTTCTACGAGCAGTACTTC.

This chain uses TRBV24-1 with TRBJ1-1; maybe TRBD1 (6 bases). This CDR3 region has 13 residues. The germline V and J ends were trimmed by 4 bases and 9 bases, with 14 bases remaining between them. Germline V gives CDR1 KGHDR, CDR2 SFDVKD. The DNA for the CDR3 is TGTGCCACCAGTGAAACAGGGATGGGGAAAGCTTTCTTT. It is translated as CATSETGMGKAFF.

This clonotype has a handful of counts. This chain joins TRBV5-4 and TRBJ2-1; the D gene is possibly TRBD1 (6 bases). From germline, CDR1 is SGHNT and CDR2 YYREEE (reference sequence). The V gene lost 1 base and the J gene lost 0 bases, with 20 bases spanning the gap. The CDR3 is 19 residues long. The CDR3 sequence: CASSLSLKQGKGSYNEQFF. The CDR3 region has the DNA TGTGCCAGCAGCTTGTCCCTTAAACAGGGCAAGGGCTCCTACAATGAGCAGTTCTTC.

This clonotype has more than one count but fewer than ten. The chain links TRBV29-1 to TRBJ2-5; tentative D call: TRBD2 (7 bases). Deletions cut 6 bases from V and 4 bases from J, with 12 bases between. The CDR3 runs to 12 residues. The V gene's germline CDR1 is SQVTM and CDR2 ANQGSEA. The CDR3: CSVGGGGETQYF. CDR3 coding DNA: TGCAGCGTAGGGGGAGGGGGAGAGACCCAGTACTTC.

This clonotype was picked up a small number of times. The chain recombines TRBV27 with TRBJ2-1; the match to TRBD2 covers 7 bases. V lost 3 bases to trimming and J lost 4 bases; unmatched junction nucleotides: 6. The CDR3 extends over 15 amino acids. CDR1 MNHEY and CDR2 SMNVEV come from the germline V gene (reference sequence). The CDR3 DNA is TGTGCCAGCAGTTTTGTTCCGGGGGGTTACAATGAGCAGTTCTTC. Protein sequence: CASSFVPGGYNEQFF.

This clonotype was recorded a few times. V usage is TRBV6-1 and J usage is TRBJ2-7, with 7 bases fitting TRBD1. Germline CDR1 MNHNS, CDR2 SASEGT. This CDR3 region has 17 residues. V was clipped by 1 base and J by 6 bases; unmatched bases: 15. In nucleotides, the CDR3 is TGTGCCAGCAGTGAAGGGGGCAGGGGACAGAACCGCGGCGAGCAGTACTTC. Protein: CASSEGGRGQNRGEQYF.

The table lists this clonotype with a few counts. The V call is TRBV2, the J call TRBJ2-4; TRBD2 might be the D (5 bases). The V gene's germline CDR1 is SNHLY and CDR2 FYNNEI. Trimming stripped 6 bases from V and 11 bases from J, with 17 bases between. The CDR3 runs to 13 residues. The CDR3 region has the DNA TGTGCCAGCAGGATAGACGCGGGCAGAGTTCAGTACTTC. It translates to CASRIDAGRVQYF.

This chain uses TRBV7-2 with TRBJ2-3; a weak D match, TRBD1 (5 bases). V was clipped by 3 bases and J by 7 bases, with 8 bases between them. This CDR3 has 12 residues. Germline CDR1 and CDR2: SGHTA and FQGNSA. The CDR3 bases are TGTGCCAGCAGCTTTCAGGGCAATACGCAGTATTTT. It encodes CASSFQGNTQYF.

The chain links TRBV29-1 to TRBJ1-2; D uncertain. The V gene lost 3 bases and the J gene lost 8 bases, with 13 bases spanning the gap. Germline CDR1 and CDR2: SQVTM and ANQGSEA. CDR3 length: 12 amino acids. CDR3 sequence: CSVEREGWGYTF. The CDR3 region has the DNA TGCAGCGTTGAGAGGGAGGGATGGGGCTACACCTTC.

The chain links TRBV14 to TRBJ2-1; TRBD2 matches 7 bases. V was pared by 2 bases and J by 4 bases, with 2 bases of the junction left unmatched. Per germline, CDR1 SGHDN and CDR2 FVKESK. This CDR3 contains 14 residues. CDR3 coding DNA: TGTGCCAGCAGCCAACAACTAGCGTACAATGAGCAGTTCTTC. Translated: CASSQQLAYNEQFF.

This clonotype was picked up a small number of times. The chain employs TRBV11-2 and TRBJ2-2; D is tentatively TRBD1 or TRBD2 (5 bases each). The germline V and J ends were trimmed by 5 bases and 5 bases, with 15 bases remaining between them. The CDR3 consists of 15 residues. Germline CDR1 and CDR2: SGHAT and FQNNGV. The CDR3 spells CASSGVGERTGELFF. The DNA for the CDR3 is TGTGCCAGCAGCGGAGTGGGGGAACGGACCGGGGAGCTGTTTTTT.

The CDR3 spells CASSKTSTGELFF. In nucleotides, the CDR3 is TGTGCCAGCAGCAAGACTAGCACCGGGGAGCTGTTTTTT. The chain joins TRBV5-6 to TRBJ2-2, with a weak D call TRBD2 (6 bases). Germline CDR1 SGHDT, CDR2 YYEEEE. V was shortened by 4 bases and J by 4 bases, with 8 bases between the two germline ends. CDR3 length equals 13 residues.